The 2 T cell receptor beta chains in this list originate from one sample, sequenced in a study of T cells expressing NK-cell markers. TCRdb reprocessed the 5' RACE reads and keeps a single row for each CDR3 protein, giving no DNA. The sample data list roughly 450,000 distinct CDR3 sequences. Sequenced material: blood T cells: a sorted CD56 or NKG2C T cell subset, CD4+ or CD8+ T cells, or bulk PBMC T cells (not recorded which). These receptors were taken from a woman in her fifties or sixties in good health.

The CDR3 is CASSGAQGRNTGELFF. This chain joins TRBV4-1 and TRBJ2-2; TCRdb calls TRBD1, which cannot be checked without DNA. Germline V CDR1 and CDR2: MGHRA, YSYEKL. The CDR3 is 16 amino acids.

The chain has TRBV25-1 and TRBJ1-2; TCRdb gives TRBD1 as the D gene, but with no DNA this cannot be confirmed. The CDR3 runs to 14 residues. Germline CDR1 and CDR2: MGHDK and SYGVNS. The CDR3 is CASSEPGRGFGYTF.